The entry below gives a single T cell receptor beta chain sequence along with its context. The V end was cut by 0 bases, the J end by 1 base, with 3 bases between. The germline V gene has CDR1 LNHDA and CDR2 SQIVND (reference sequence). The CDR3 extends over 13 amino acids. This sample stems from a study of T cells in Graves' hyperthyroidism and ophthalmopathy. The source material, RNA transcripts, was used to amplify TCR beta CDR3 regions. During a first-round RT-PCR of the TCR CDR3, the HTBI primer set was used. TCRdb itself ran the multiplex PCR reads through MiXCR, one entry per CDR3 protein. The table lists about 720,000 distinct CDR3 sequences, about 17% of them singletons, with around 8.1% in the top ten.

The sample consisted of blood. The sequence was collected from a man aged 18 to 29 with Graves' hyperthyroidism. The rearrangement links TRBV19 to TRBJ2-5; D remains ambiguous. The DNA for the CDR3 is TGTGCCAGTAGTATAGACTTCCAAGAGACCCAGTACTTC. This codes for CASSIDFQETQYF. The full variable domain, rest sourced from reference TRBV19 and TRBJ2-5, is DGGITQSPKYLFRKEGQNVTLSCEQNLNHDAMYWYRQDPGQGLRLIYYSQIVNDFQKGDIAEGYSVSREKKESFPLTVTSAQKNPTAFYLCASSIDFQETQYFGPGTRLLVL.